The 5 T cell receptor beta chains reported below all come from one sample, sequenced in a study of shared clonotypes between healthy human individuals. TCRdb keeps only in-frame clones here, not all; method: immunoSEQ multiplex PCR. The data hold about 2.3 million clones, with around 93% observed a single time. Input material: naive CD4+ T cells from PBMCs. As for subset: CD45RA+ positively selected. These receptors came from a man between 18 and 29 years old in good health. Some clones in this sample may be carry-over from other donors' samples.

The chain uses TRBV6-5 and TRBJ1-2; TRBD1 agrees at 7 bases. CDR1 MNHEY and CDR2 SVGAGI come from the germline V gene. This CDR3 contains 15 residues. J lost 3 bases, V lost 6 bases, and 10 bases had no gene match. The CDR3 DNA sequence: TGTGCCAGCAGGGCCTCGGGAGGGGGCGACTATGGCTACACCTTC. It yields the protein CASRASGGGDYGYTF.

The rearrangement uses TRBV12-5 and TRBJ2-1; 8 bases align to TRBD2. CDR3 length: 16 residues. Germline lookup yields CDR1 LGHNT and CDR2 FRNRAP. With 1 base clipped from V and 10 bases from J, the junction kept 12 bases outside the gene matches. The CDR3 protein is CASGLGGAGARSEQFF. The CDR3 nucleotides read TGTGCTAGTGGTTTGGGAGGAGCGGGAGCCCGCAGCGAGCAGTTCTTC. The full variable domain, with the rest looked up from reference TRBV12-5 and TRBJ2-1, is DARVTQTPRHKVTEMGQEVTMRCQPILGHNTVFWYRQTMMQGLELLAYFRNRAPLDDSGMPKDRFSAEMPDATLATLKIQPSEPRDSAVYFCASGLGGAGARSEQFFGPGTRLTVL.

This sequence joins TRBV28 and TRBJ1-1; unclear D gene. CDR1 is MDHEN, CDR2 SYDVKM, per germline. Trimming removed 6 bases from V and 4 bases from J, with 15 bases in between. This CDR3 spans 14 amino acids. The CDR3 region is CASSSLRRGTEAFF. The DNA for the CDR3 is TGTGCCAGCAGCTCCCTTCGGAGAGGCACTGAAGCTTTCTTT.

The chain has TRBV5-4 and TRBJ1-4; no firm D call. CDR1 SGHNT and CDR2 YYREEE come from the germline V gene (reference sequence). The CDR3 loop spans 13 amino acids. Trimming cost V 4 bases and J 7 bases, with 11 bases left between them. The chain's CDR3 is CASSAVVGEKLFF. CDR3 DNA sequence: TGTGCCAGCAGCGCAGTAGTTGGTGAAAAACTGTTTTTT.

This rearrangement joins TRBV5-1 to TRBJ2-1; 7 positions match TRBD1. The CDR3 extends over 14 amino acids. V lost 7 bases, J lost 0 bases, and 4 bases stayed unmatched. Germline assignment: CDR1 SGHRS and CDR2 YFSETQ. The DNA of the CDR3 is TGCGCCAGCGCCCCAGGGGGCTCCTACAATGAGCAGTTCTTC. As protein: CASAPGGSYNEQFF.